One sample yielded the 27 T cell receptor beta chains listed below, sequenced in a study of blood T cell repertoires in COVID-19. Some clones are missing from TCRdb's copy, which holds only in-frame ones; the method was immunoSEQ multiplex PCR. The sample has some 250,000 clones, 87% seen once. Sequencing was performed on peripheral blood. The receptors originated from a man aged 55 to 69 who had recovered from COVID-19.

This chain uses TRBV7-6 with TRBJ1-6; D is ambiguous. From germline, CDR1 is SGHVS and CDR2 FNYEAQ. V dropped 1 base and J dropped 0 bases, with 7 bases sitting between them. The CDR3 has 16 residues. CDR3 in amino acids: CASSLVGSSYNSPLHF. The DNA of the CDR3 is TGTGCCAGCAGCTTAGTTGGGAGCTCCTATAATTCACCCCTCCACTTT.

This chain joins TRBV5-1 and TRBJ2-3, with D tentatively TRBD2 (6 bases). CDR3 size: 16 residues. Germline loops: CDR1 SGHRS, CDR2 YFSETQ. The ends were cut back, 4 bases at V and 1 base at J, with 16 bases in the middle. DNA of the CDR3: TGCGCCAGCAGCCCTGGGGCGGGGTCAGGCACAGATACGCAGTATTTT. Encoded protein: CASSPGAGSGTDTQYF.

The genes are TRBV27 and TRBJ1-2; tentatively, D is TRBD1 (6 bases). CDR1 and CDR2 from the germline V gene are MNHEY and SMNVEV (reference sequence). The CDR3 loop spans 15 amino acids. V lost 5 bases to trimming and J lost 8 bases, with 21 bases between them. The CDR3 region has the DNA TGTGCCAGCAGTCCGGGGGGCCGATTGGAGGAGGGCTACACCTTC. Amino acid sequence: CASSPGGRLEEGYTF.

V is TRBV25-1 and J is TRBJ2-1; D ambiguous. The V end lost 7 bases, the J end lost 4 bases, and 11 bases lay between the germline ends. The CDR3 runs to 13 residues. The germline gives CDR1 MGHDK, CDR2 SYGVNS. The CDR3 loop reads CASNARWYNEQFF. The CDR3 DNA reads as TGTGCCAGCAATGCCAGGTGGTACAATGAGCAGTTCTTC.

The rearrangement uses TRBV30 and TRBJ1-2; D may be TRBD1 (5 bases). Trimming pared 0 bases from V and 8 bases from J, leaving 13 bases between. This CDR3 region has 13 residues. Germline V CDR1 and CDR2: GTSNPN, SVGIG (reference sequence). The CDR3 spells CAWSVQGVGGYTF. The CDR3 DNA reads TGTGCCTGGAGTGTACAAGGGGTGGGCGGCTACACCTTC.

The chain employs TRBV5-1 and TRBJ2-2, with 8 bases fitting TRBD1. The ends lost 4 bases at V and 5 bases at J; junction bases unmatched: 7. CDR1 and CDR2 (germline): SGHRS, YFSETQ. The CDR3 totals 15 residues. The chain's CDR3 is CASSLGQAKTGELFF. In DNA, the CDR3 is TGCGCCAGCAGCCTGGGACAGGCAAAGACCGGGGAGCTGTTTTTT.

This clone was observed a handful of times. This chain uses TRBV1 with TRBJ2-7; TRBD2 is the table's D call and was not checked against the DNA. TRBV1 is tagged as a pseudogene. CDR3 length: 13 amino acids. CDR3 protein: CTSTRGVPYEQYF. The CDR3 nucleotides read TGCACCAGCACCCGGGGAGTACCCTACGAGCAGTACTTC.

This rearrangement joins TRBV7-2 to TRBJ2-1, with TRBD2 identical over 12 bases. V trimming: 5 bases; J trimming: 10 bases; junction bases outside the gene matches: 12. There are 16 residues in the CDR3. The V gene's germline CDR1 is SGHTA and CDR2 FQGNSA. CDR3 coding DNA: TGTGCCAGCAGCCCTACTCTAGCGGGGGGGCGGCAGGAGCAGTTCTTC. Its protein product is CASSPTLAGGRQEQFF.

This chain links TRBV28 with TRBJ1-2; 7 positions match TRBD1. This CDR3 has 12 amino acids. The V gene's germline CDR1 is MDHEN and CDR2 SYDVKM. The V segment lost 4 bases and the J segment 8 bases; nucleotides outside the gene matches: 4. In DNA, the CDR3 is TGTGCCAGCAGTTCACAGGGGAGAGGCTACACCTTC. Translated: CASSSQGRGYTF.

This clone was detected once. This chain links TRBV4-2 with TRBJ1-5; D is possibly TRBD1 (5 bases). The CDR3 spans 15 residues. V was trimmed by 1 base and J by 8 bases, leaving 15 bases between them. CDR1 and CDR2 from the germline V gene are LGHNA and YNFKEQ. The CDR3 DNA follows: TGTGCCAGCAGCCAAGGGGGAGGGGCCGGGGAGCCCCAGCATTTT. Translated, it gives CASSQGGGAGEPQHF.

J is TRBJ1-2 and V is TRBV18; D remains unclear. With 0 bases removed from V and 0 bases from J, the gap between germline ends came to 11 bases. This CDR3 comprises 16 residues. Germline assignment: CDR1 KGHSH and CDR2 LQKENI. The DNA of the CDR3 is TGTGCCAGCTCACCACCTCTCAGACAAGCTAACTATGGCTACACCTTC. It yields the protein CASSPPLRQANYGYTF. The full variable domain, its missing parts supplied by reference TRBV18 and TRBJ1-2, is NAGVMQNPRHLVRRRGQEARLRCSPMKGHSHVYWYRQLPEEGLKFMVYLQKENIIDESGMPKERFSAEFPKEGPSILRIQQVVRGDSAAYFCASSPPLRQANYGYTFGSGTRLTVV.

The chain combines TRBV7-2 with TRBJ2-1, with 9 bases aligning to TRBD1. The germline V gene has CDR1 SGHTA and CDR2 FQGNSA. The CDR3 is made up of 15 amino acids. The V segment lost 5 bases and the J segment 8 bases; nucleotides outside the gene matches: 10. CDR3 protein: CASSGAGQGEDEQFF. For the CDR3, the DNA is TGTGCCAGCAGCGGGGCGGGACAGGGCGAGGATGAGCAGTTCTTC.

J is TRBJ2-7 and V is TRBV6-5; a possible D gene is TRBD1 (6 bases). CDR1 MNHEY and CDR2 SVGAGI come from the germline V gene. CDR3 length equals 13 residues. V lost 0 bases and J 6 bases, leaving 9 bases between the germline ends. CDR3 protein: CASSYSGHGEQYV. The CDR3 DNA is TGTGCCAGCAGTTACTCGGGACACGGCGAGCAGTACGTC.

V gene TRBV11-2 combines with J gene TRBJ1-1; D not resolved. Germline CDR1 SGHAT, CDR2 FQNNGV. This CDR3 is built from 15 residues. V lost 3 bases to trimming and J lost 1 base, with 12 bases between them. The CDR3 reads CASSFRGLRNTEAFF. DNA of the CDR3: TGTGCCAGCAGCTTTCGTGGACTGAGGAACACTGAAGCTTTCTTT.

The chain links TRBV3-1 (or the pseudogene TRBV3-2) to TRBJ2-7, with TRBD2 identical over 7 bases. Per germline, CDR1 LGHDT and CDR2 YNNKEL (reference sequence). V lost 1 base to trimming and J lost 3 bases; unmatched junction nucleotides: 6. The CDR3 extends over 15 amino acids. The CDR3 protein is CASSQGSSGNYEQYF. In DNA, the CDR3 is TGTGCCAGCAGCCAAGGCTCGAGCGGGAACTACGAGCAGTACTTC.

The rearrangement links TRBV18 to TRBJ2-2, with a tentative D call TRBD2 (6 bases). Trimming removed 3 bases from V and 9 bases from J, with 8 bases in between. CDR3 length equals 12 residues. Germline-derived CDR1 and CDR2 are KGHSH and LQKENI. DNA of the CDR3: TGTGCCAGCTCACCGGAGGGTCGGGAGCTGTTTTTT. Protein product: CASSPEGRELFF.

This clone was found once. The chain employs TRBV5-4 and TRBJ2-7, with TRBD1 identical over 7 bases. V lost 4 bases, J lost 2 bases, and 6 bases stayed unmatched. From germline, CDR1 is SGHNT and CDR2 YYREEE (reference sequence). The CDR3 runs to 14 residues. The CDR3 DNA is TGTGCCAGCAGCCTACAGGGGACCACCTACGAGCAGTACTTC. Amino acid sequence: CASSLQGTTYEQYF. Drawing the rest from reference TRBV5-4 and TRBJ2-7, the complete variable domain is ETGVTQSPTHLIKTRGQQVTLRCSSQSGHNTVSWYQQALGQGPQFIFQYYREEENGRGNFPPRFSGLQFPNYSSELNVNALELDDSALYLCASSLQGTTYEQYFGPGTRLTVT.

The V gene is TRBV5-1, the J gene TRBJ2-2, with 8 bases matching TRBD1. Germline V lookup: CDR1 SGHRS, CDR2 YFSETQ. V shed 4 bases, J shed 2 bases, and the junction held 7 bases outside the gene matches. The CDR3 loop spans 16 amino acids. The CDR3 reads CASSLGGQGNTGELFF. CDR3 bases: TGCGCCAGCAGCCTGGGCGGACAGGGCAACACCGGGGAGCTGTTTTTT.

This clone showed up just once. The rearrangement links TRBV6-1 to TRBJ1-1; D call uncertain. The CDR3 runs 14 residues. Germline V gene data show CDR1 as MNHNS and CDR2 as SASEGT. V was trimmed by 2 bases and J by 9 bases, leaving 16 bases between them. The CDR3 DNA reads TGTGCCAGCAGTGAAAAGTACGAGATTCCTAAAGCTTTCTTT. It specifies CASSEKYEIPKAFF.

The V call is TRBV30, the J call TRBJ1-2; D may be TRBD1 (6 bases). CDR1 and CDR2 (germline): GTSNPN, SVGIG (reference sequence). The CDR3 is made up of 14 amino acids. V shed 4 bases and J shed 8 bases, with 20 bases lying between them. CDR3: CAWTPQGSLRGYTF. The CDR3 DNA reads TGTGCCTGGACTCCCCAGGGGTCTTTGCGGGGCTACACCTTC.

CDR3 DNA sequence: TGTGCCAGCAGCTTGGGTAGCGGGGTTAGGTCAGATACGCAGTATTTT. The encoded protein is CASSLGSGVRSDTQYF. This rearrangement joins TRBV5-4 to TRBJ2-3; 8 bases fit TRBD2. The CDR3 runs 16 residues. With V trimmed by 0 bases and J by 4 bases, 7 bases remained unmatched. The germline CDR1 and CDR2 sequences are SGHNT and YYREEE (reference sequence).

The V gene is TRBV7-9, the J gene TRBJ1-1; D is ambiguous. The CDR3 totals 15 residues. The germline V and J ends were trimmed by 5 bases and 2 bases, with 15 bases remaining between them. From germline, CDR1 is SEHNR and CDR2 FQNEAQ (reference sequence). CDR3 region: CASSATARANTEAFF. The DNA for the CDR3 is TGTGCCAGCAGCGCCACGGCGCGGGCCAACACTGAAGCTTTCTTT.

This clone has more than one count but fewer than ten. V gene TRBV24-1 combines with J gene TRBJ2-2, with TRBD2 matching over 7 bases. V shed 6 bases and J 1 base; nucleotides not matched to a gene: 4. This CDR3 comprises 15 residues. Per the germline V gene, CDR1 is KGHDR and CDR2 is SFDVKD. The CDR3 protein is CATSPRGGNTGELFF. CDR3 bases: TGTGCCACCAGTCCCCGCGGGGGGAACACCGGGGAGCTGTTTTTT.

The genes are TRBV30 and TRBJ2-3, with 12 bases identical to TRBD2. The CDR3 length is 15 residues. Losses at the gene ends were 0 bases for V and 4 bases for J; bases not matched to a gene: 2. Germline CDR1 GTSNPN, CDR2 SVGIG (reference sequence). CDR3 in amino acids: CAWSVLAGGADTQYF. The CDR3, as DNA: TGTGCCTGGAGTGTACTAGCGGGGGGTGCAGATACGCAGTATTTT.

The chain links TRBV28 to TRBJ1-6; 8 bases are shared with TRBD1. Germline lookup yields CDR1 MDHEN and CDR2 SYDVKM. The CDR3 loop spans 14 amino acids. The ends lost 5 bases at V and 8 bases at J; junction bases unmatched: 5. CDR3 amino acids: CASSPGQEYSPLHF. In DNA, the CDR3 is TGTGCCAGCAGTCCGGGACAGGAATATTCACCCCTCCACTTT. Combining the CDR3 with reference TRBV28 and TRBJ1-6 gives the whole variable domain DVKVTQSSRYLVKRTGEKVFLECVQDMDHENMFWYRQDPGLGLRLIYFSYDVKMKEKGDIPEGYSVSREKKERFSLILESASTNQTSMYLCASSPGQEYSPLHFGNGTRLTVT.

The chain is built from TRBV23-1 and TRBJ1-6; a possible D gene is TRBD1 (6 bases). TRBV23-1 is annotated as an ORF whose role is uncertain. V gave up 3 bases and J gave up 1 base, with 16 bases separating them. CDR3 length: 18 residues. The DNA for the CDR3 is TGCGCCAGCAGTCACTCCGGACAGCTTCATTCCTATAATTCACCCCTCCACTTT. Protein sequence: CASSHSGQLHSYNSPLHF.

The J gene is TRBJ1-4, the V gene TRBV3-1 (or the pseudogene TRBV3-2), with 12 bases fitting TRBD1. Looked up from germline, CDR1 is LGHDT and CDR2 is YNNKEL (reference sequence). V dropped 7 bases and J dropped 8; count of bases not matched to a gene: 14. The CDR3 spans 17 residues. For the CDR3, the DNA is TGTGCCAGCACTCCCATGTGGGGGACAGGGGGCGTAGAAAAACTGTTTTTT. Its protein is CASTPMWGTGGVEKLFF.